This T cell receptor (beta chain) was sequenced for a study of a mutant IDH1 vaccine in newly diagnosed glioma. Study-wide background: Of the patients given treatment, approximately 60% were male and approximately 38% were female, and a mean age of about 44 years was recorded. Patients' prior therapy spanned radiotherapy, temozolomide, or both; most underwent both.

Study observations and caveats: No link was apparently found between pseudoprogression and changes in top peripheral T cell clonotypes. It was approximately 93% of patients that developed vaccine-induced immune responses.

Losses at the gene ends were 6 bases for V and 5 bases for J; bases not matched to a gene: 6. Germline lookup yields CDR1 MDHEN and CDR2 SYDVKM. The CDR3 loop spans 14 amino acids. There are a few counts of this clone. Its antigen is not identified. Time point indicated: week 35, safety follow-up. Every vaccination contained 300 ug of the mutant IDH1 20-mer peptide and was paired with topical imiquimod. Sequencing used immunoSEQ multiplex PCR; TCRdb keeps in-frame clones, though not all of them. The table includes some 42,000 clones, about 83% detected once. Specimen: PBMCs, collected from a glioma patient whose treatment included an IDH1 peptide vaccine. J is TRBJ1-4 and V is TRBV28; 7 nucleotides line up with TRBD1. The TCR was taken from a woman between 45 and 65 years old with glioma. CDR3 sequence reads: CASRTGTANEKLFF. CDR3 sequence (DNA): TGTGCCAGCAGAACCGGGACAGCAAATGAAAAACTGTTTTTT. Based on the CDR3 plus reference TRBV28 and TRBJ1-4, the full variable domain is DVKVTQSSRYLVKRTGEKVFLECVQDMDHENMFWYRQDPGLGLRLIYFSYDVKMKEKGDIPEGYSVSREKKERFSLILESASTNQTSMYLCASRTGTANEKLFFGSGTQLSVL.